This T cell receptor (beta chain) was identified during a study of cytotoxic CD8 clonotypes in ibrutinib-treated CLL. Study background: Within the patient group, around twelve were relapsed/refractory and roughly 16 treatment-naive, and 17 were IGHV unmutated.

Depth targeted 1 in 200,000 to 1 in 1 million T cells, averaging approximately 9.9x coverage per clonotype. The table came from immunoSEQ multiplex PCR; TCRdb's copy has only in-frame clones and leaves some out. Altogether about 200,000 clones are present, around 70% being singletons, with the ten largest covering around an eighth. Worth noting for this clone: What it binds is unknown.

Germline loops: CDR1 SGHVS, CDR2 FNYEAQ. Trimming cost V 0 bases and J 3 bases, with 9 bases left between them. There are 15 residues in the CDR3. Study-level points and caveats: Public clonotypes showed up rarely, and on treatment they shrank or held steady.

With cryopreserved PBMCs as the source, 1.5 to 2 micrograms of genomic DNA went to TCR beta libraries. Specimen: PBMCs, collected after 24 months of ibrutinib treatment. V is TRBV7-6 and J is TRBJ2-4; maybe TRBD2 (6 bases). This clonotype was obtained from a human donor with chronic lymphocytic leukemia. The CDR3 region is CASSLALGGKNIQYF. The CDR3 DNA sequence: TGTGCCAGCAGCTTAGCGTTGGGAGGCAAAAACATTCAGTACTTC.